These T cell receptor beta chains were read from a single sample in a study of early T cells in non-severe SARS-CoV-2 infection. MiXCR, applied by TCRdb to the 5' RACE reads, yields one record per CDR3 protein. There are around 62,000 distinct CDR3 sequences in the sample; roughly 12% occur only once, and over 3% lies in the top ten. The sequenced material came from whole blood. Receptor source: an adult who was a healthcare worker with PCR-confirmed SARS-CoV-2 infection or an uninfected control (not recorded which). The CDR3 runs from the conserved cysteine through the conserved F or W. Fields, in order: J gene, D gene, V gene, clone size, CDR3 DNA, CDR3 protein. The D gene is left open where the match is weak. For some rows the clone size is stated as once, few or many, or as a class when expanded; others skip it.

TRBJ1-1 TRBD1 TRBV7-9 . TGTGCCAGCAGCGGGGGGACAGTGAACACTGAAGCTTTCTTT CASSGGTVNTEAFF
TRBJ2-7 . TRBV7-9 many TGTGCCAGCAGCTTAGACAGGGCCTACGAGCAGTACTTC CASSLDRAYEQYF
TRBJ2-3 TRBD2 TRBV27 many TGTGCCAGCAGTGAAGGACTTAGCGGGAGGAGGGTGGTGGACACAGATACGCAGTATTTT CASSEGLSGRRVVDTDTQYF
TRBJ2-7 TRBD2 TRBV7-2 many TGTGCCAGCAGCTTAGTTAGCGGGTTTTCCTACGAGCAGTACTTC CASSLVSGFSYEQYF
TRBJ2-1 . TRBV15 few TGTGCCACCAGCAGTTTAGCGGCTTCCTCCTACAATGAGCAGTTCTTC CATSSLAASSYNEQFF
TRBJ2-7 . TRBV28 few TGTGCCAGCACCTCCCTATCCTACGAGCAGTACTTC CASTSLSYEQYF
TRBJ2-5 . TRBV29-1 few TGCAGCGTTCTGTCGGGGGAGACCCAGTACTTC CSVLSGETQYF
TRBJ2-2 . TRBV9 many TGTGCCAGCAGCGTATTGGTCAGCGGGGAGCTGTTTTTT CASSVLVSGELFF
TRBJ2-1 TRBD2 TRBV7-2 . TGTGCCAGCAGCCTAGAGGTAGCGGGAGACTACAATGAGCAGTTCTTC CASSLEVAGDYNEQFF
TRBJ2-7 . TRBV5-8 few TGTGCCAGCAGCTTTGGGGGGCCCCAGCTGGGTGAGCAGTACTTC CASSFGGPQLGEQYF
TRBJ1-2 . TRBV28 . TGTGCCAGCGGTACACCGGGAGGGCGGAAGGGCTACACCTTC CASGTPGGRKGYTF
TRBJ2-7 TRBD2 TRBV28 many TGTGCCAGCAGTTTAATAGGGCGGGGGAACCAGTACTTC CASSLIGRGNQYF
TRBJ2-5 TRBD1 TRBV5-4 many TGTGCCAGCAGCTTGTCCGCCGGACAGGGAGAAGAGACCCAGTACTTC CASSLSAGQGEETQYF